This record concerns one TCR beta chain sequence. Original methodology: Reference gene primer amplification yielded estimated nucleated cell counts. Only in-frame clones appear in the TCRdb table, and some are missing; sequencing was by immunoSEQ multiplex PCR. Clonal size and the V and J genes are those of that table, whereas D and trimming came from the DNA. The repertoire holds about 120,000 clones, with around 77% as singletons. From germline, CDR1 is SGHNT and CDR2 YENEEA. Trimming removed 5 bases from V and 5 bases from J, with 12 bases in between. The CDR3 totals 13 residues. The sample originates from a study of blood T cell repertoires in COVID-19. About the research overall: From the United States, Italy and Spain came samples of acute and convalescent COVID-19. T cells, B-cell-depleted T cells, or PBMCs supplied cDNA or gDNA.

Sequenced material: peripheral blood. The receptor comes from a human donor in a cohort sampled during active COVID-19. This rearrangement joins TRBV11-3 to TRBJ1-2; D is possibly TRBD1 (5 bases). The DNA for the CDR3 is TGTGCCAGCAGCGCCTTTGGGGGGTATGGCTACACCTTC. This translates into CASSAFGGYGYTF. Full variable domain (outside the CDR3, taken from reference TRBV11-3 and TRBJ1-2): EAGVVQSPRYKIIEKKQPVAFWCNPISGHNTLYWYLQNLGQGPELLIRYENEEAVDDSQLPKDRFSAERLKGVDSTLKIQPAELGDSAVYLCASSAFGGYGYTFGSGTRLTVV.